The rows below give T cell receptor beta chains drawn from one sample of a study of control samples from healthy donors and cancer patients. This table comes from immunoSEQ multiplex PCR, and its TCRdb copy is limited to in-frame clones, with some not included. This table has tens of thousands of clones, about 89% appearing once. The specimen was PBMCs. The receptors here all came from a woman in her fifties or sixties with colorectal cancer. The CDR3 runs from the conserved cysteine through the conserved F or W. D genes are given only for firm matches. The size field is filled for only some rows; it gives once, few, many or a size class.

clone_size	v_call	d_call	j_call	cdr3_aa	cdr3_nt
NA	TRBV7-3	NA	TRBJ1-1	CASSDSGTEAFF	TGTGCCAGCAGCGACAGTGGCACTGAAGCTTTCTTT
NA	TRBV24-1	TRBD2	TRBJ2-3	CATRGTTPTDTQYF	TGTGCCACCCGTGGGACTACCCCCACAGATACGCAGTATTTT
NA	TRBV29-1	TRBD2	TRBJ2-3	CSVLGGLAGTTDTQYF	TGCAGCGTCCTTGGGGGACTAGCGGGCACAACAGATACGCAGTATTTT
NA	TRBV4-3	TRBD2	TRBJ2-3	CASSLAGLPTDTQYF	TGCGCCAGCAGCCTAGCGGGACTCCCCACAGATACGCAGTATTTT
NA	TRBV7-2	NA	TRBJ1-6	CASSLGSQNSPLHF	TGTGCCAGCAGCTTAGGCAGCCAAAATTCACCCCTCCACTTT
few	TRBV15	TRBD1	TRBJ1-5	CATSRNTGQGSNQPQHF	TGTGCCACCAGCAGAAATACGGGACAGGGAAGCAATCAGCCCCAGCATTTT
NA	TRBV4-1	TRBD1	TRBJ1-5	CASSPTGGNQPQHF	TGCGCCAGCAGCCCGACAGGGGGCAATCAGCCCCAGCATTTT
NA	TRBV6-5	TRBD1	TRBJ1-2	CASSQGAYGYTF	TGTGCCAGCAGTCAGGGGGCCTATGGCTACACCTTC
NA	TRBV7-2	NA	TRBJ1-2	CASSLGLGAGGYTF	TGTGCCAGCAGCTTGGGACTCGGAGCGGGTGGCTACACCTTC
NA	TRBV5-1	NA	TRBJ1-1	CASSLLYGKGTEAFF	TGCGCCAGCAGCTTGTTATACGGTAAAGGGACTGAAGCTTTCTTT
NA	TRBV7-2	TRBD1	TRBJ1-4	CASSRGAGGTEKLFF	TGTGCCAGCAGCCGGGGGGCAGGGGGCACGGAAAAACTGTTTTTT
NA	TRBV6-4	NA	TRBJ1-4	CASSAASRVTNEKLFF	TGTGCCAGCAGTGCCGCCTCAAGGGTAACTAATGAAAAACTGTTTTTT
NA	TRBV19	TRBD2	TRBJ2-3	CASSSLAGGPTDTQYF	TGTGCCAGTAGTTCTTTAGCGGGGGGGCCGACAGATACGCAGTATTTT
NA	TRBV7-9	TRBD1	TRBJ1-6	CASSTGQGGNSPLHF	TGTGCCAGCAGCACCGGACAGGGGGGTAATTCACCCCTCCACTTT
NA	TRBV6-5	NA	TRBJ1-1	CASSRSGDTEAFF	TGTGCCAGCAGTAGGAGTGGGGACACTGAAGCTTTCTTT
NA	TRBV4-2	NA	TRBJ1-4	CASSQEHVTGRLNEKLFF	TGTGCCAGCAGCCAAGAACATGTTACGGGCAGGCTGAATGAAAAACTGTTTTTT
NA	TRBV7-2	NA	TRBJ1-5	CASSLINQPQHF	TGTGCCAGCAGCTTAATAAATCAGCCCCAGCATTTT
NA	TRBV7-2	NA	TRBJ1-5	CASSSPGVRGSAGQPQHF	TGTGCCAGCAGCTCCCCGGGAGTGAGGGGATCGGCAGGGCAGCCCCAGCATTTT
NA	TRBV30	NA	TRBJ1-5	CAWSSSFNQPQHF	TGTGCCTGGAGTAGCAGTTTCAATCAGCCCCAGCATTTT
NA	TRBV6-5	NA	TRBJ1-1	CASSLYRVGDTEAFF	TGTGCCAGCAGTCTCTACCGGGTTGGGGACACTGAAGCTTTCTTT
NA	TRBV5-4	NA	TRBJ1-2	CASSLSANYGYTF	TGTGCCAGCAGCTTGTCTGCTAACTATGGCTACACCTTC
once	TRBV7-2	NA	TRBJ2-2	CASSLEAAENTGELFF	TGTGCCAGCAGCTTAGAGGCGGCCGAGAACACCGGGGAGCTGTTTTTT
NA	TRBV19	NA	TRBJ1-2	CASTSLDRGYDYGYTF	TGTGCCAGTACCTCCCTGGACAGAGGGTACGACTATGGCTACACCTTC
NA	TRBV7-6	NA	TRBJ2-2	CASSARAQGYTGELFF	TGTGCCAGCAGCGCTAGGGCACAGGGTTACACCGGGGAGCTGTTTTTT
NA	TRBV7-2	NA	TRBJ1-1	CASSVGANMNTEAFF	TGTGCCAGCAGCGTCGGGGCCAACATGAACACTGAAGCTTTCTTT
NA	TRBV5-1	NA	TRBJ2-2	CASSSTGNTGELFF	TGCGCCAGCAGCTCCACAGGGAACACCGGGGAGCTGTTTTTT
NA	TRBV7-2	TRBD1	TRBJ1-2	CASSSNARGLYGYTF	TGTGCCAGCAGCTCTAACGCCAGGGGGCTGTATGGCTACACCTTC
once	TRBV3-1/TRBV3-2	NA	TRBJ1-2	CASSQAGGLSYGYTF	TGTGCCAGCAGCCAAGCCGGGGGGCTAAGCTATGGCTACACCTTC
NA	TRBV2	TRBD1	TRBJ2-5	CASRGDRGTETQYF	TGTGCCAGCAGGGGGGACAGGGGGACGGAGACCCAGTACTTC
NA	TRBV28	NA	TRBJ1-1	CASTPQGGTEAFF	TGTGCCAGCACCCCGCAGGGAGGGACTGAAGCTTTCTTT
NA	TRBV24-1	NA	TRBJ1-3	CATSESTVAGNTIYF	TGTGCCACCAGTGAATCTACAGTTGCTGGAAACACCATATATTTT
NA	TRBV24-1	TRBD1	TRBJ2-1	CATKRTGSNEQFF	TGTGCCACCAAACGGACAGGGAGCAATGAGCAGTTCTTC
NA	TRBV15	NA	TRBJ1-4	CATSRDPVNEKLFF	TGTGCCACCAGCAGAGATCCCGTTAATGAAAAACTGTTTTTT
NA	TRBV5-4	NA	TRBJ2-2	CASSLEPGITGELFF	TGTGCCAGCAGCTTGGAGCCAGGGATCACCGGGGAGCTGTTTTTT
once	TRBV2	NA	TRBJ1-2	CASSEQGPANYGYTF	TGTGCCAGCAGCGAACAGGGCCCAGCTAACTATGGCTACACCTTC
NA	TRBV7-2	NA	TRBJ1-5	CASSLEGGNQPQHF	TGTGCCAGCAGCTTAGAGGGGGGCAATCAGCCCCAGCATTTT
once	TRBV5-1	TRBD1	TRBJ1-1	CASSLGTGGTEAFF	TGCGCCAGCAGCTTGGGGACAGGGGGCACTGAAGCTTTCTTT
NA	TRBV5-1	NA	TRBJ1-1	CASSLEGSTEAFF	TGCGCCAGCAGCTTGGAGGGCAGCACTGAAGCTTTCTTT
NA	TRBV6-5	TRBD1	TRBJ2-1	CASSRGTGGWNEQFF	TGTGCCAGCAGTCGAGGGACAGGGGGCTGGAATGAGCAGTTCTTC
NA	TRBV4-3	NA	TRBJ1-5	CASSQDSHSSYSNQPQHF	TGCGCCAGCAGCCAAGATAGTCACAGCTCTTATAGCAATCAGCCCCAGCATTTT
medium-sized	TRBV4-2	NA	TRBJ1-1	CASSQAGVLGNTEAFF	TGTGCCAGCAGCCAAGCTGGGGTACTGGGGAACACTGAAGCTTTCTTT
NA	TRBV9	TRBD1	TRBJ2-2	CASRQGASNTGELFF	TGTGCCAGCAGACAGGGGGCTTCGAACACCGGGGAGCTGTTTTTT
NA	TRBV7-9	TRBD1	TRBJ1-2	CASSLPLDRGDYGYTF	TGTGCCAGCAGCTTACCTTTGGACAGGGGAGACTATGGCTACACCTTC
NA	TRBV5-1	NA	TRBJ1-6	CASSQSNSPLHF	TGCGCCAGCAGCCAAAGTAATTCACCCCTCCACTTT
NA	TRBV24-1	TRBD2	TRBJ2-3	CASGTSGVRDTQYF	TGTGCCTCCGGGACTAGCGGGGTACGTGATACGCAGTATTTT
NA	TRBV6-6	NA	TRBJ2-1	CASSYRAGNEQFF	TGTGCCAGCAGTTACAGGGCGGGCAATGAGCAGTTCTTC
NA	TRBV3-1/TRBV3-2	NA	TRBJ2-3	CASSQERPDTQYF	TGTGCCAGCAGCCAAGAGCGGCCTGATACGCAGTATTTT
NA	TRBV5-6	NA	TRBJ1-2	CASSLITPNYGYTF	TGTGCCAGCAGCTTGATAACACCTAACTATGGCTACACCTTC